This T cell receptor (beta chain) appears in the sequencing data of a study of blood T cell repertoires in COVID-19. Across the whole study: Samples representing acute and convalescent COVID-19 were sourced from the United States, Italy and Spain.

As originally analysed: Estimated nucleated cell counts came from reference gene primer amplification. Measured with immunoSEQ multiplex PCR; TCRdb has only the in-frame clones, and not every one. V, J and clone size derive from that table, while D and trimming were established from the DNA sequence. Among fewer than 250,000 clones listed, approximately 86% were seen once. V was clipped by 11 bases and J by 0 bases, with 11 bases between them. CDR1 and CDR2 (germline): MNHEY, SVGAGI. CDR3 length: 13 amino acids. Participant age was roughly 18 to 89 years, and participants resided in about two dozen US areas. Cohort assignment relied on participant-reported clinical history.

This TCR came from a woman in her thirties or forties in a cohort exposed to, infected with or recovered from COVID-19 (not recorded which). Sequencing was carried out using PBMCs or T cells enriched from blood (not recorded which). The chain combines TRBV6-5 with TRBJ2-1, with D tentatively TRBD1 (6 bases). The CDR3 region is CAWGPSSYNEQFF. CDR3 nucleotides: TGTGCCTGGGGGCCTAGCTCCTACAATGAGCAGTTCTTC.